This T cell receptor (beta chain) was retrieved from a study of radiotherapy plus CTLA-4 blockade in lung cancer (dated by TCRdb to the late 2010s). Regarding the study in general: Among the enrolled patients, roughly 17% had an objective response, and 31% reached disease control.

The germline ends are 7 bases apart after V is trimmed by 1 base and J by 7 bases. CDR1 is given as LNHDA and CDR2 as SQIVND, both from the germline V gene (reference sequence). From cysteine to phenylalanine, the CDR3 is 13 amino acids long. The CDR3 DNA has 39 bases and is translated from base 1. Comments on this clone: Its antigen specificity is not known. The input lacks base qualities; no much larger clone sits a single base away.

Overall results and qualifications from the work: After treatment with radiotherapy and ipilimumab, TCR clones that originated in tumors expanded in peripheral blood. The strongest predictors of response, as reported, were early dynamic changes in blood T cell clones along with a rise in serum interferon-beta after radiation.

In this study, focal radiation therapy paired with CTLA-4 blockade (ipilimumab) was tested in patients who had chemo-refractory metastatic non-small-cell lung cancer. Library method: the immunoSEQ multiplex PCR assay. Drawn from immuneACCESS, this table holds only the in-frame rearrangements with V and J called that TCRdb kept. Clones are partly lost; checked studies trace under half to an unresolved V gene and leave the rest unexplained. In this sample the table shows roughly 63,000 clones, about 72% of which occur a single time. Approximately 8.3% of the sample comes from the top ten. The sample in question was peripheral blood, obtained from a patient treated with radiotherapy plus ipilimumab. The receptor comes from a human donor with non-small cell lung cancer whose response to radiotherapy plus ipilimumab could not be evaluated. The chain couples TRBV19 to TRBJ2-2, and possibly TRBD2, on 6 matching bases. Here the CDR3 is given as CASSIVGGGELFF. Here is the DNA: TGTGCCAGTAGTATAGTCGGGGGCGGGGAGCTGTTTTTT.